Below are 6 T cell receptor beta chains sequenced from a single sample in a study of vaccination effects on CD4 cells after COVID-19. Assay: immunoSEQ multiplex PCR; the TCRdb copy retains only in-frame clones and omits some. The sample lists around 81,000 clones; over 75% were seen once. Before sequencing took place, the ViraFEST assay used viral peptide pools to expand antigen-specific CD4+ T cells. Having been cultured for roughly 11 days, the cells underwent CD4+ T cell isolation. BNT162b2 vaccine or mRNA-1273 vaccine was given to participants in two doses. Their antigen targets remain unknown. Material: CD4+ T cells from PBMCs cultured with HCoV-OC43 spike peptides, obtained after COVID-19 vaccination. The subset was: HCoV-OC43 spike overlapping peptide pool stimulation. The receptors come from a human donor who received a COVID-19 vaccine.

The chain recombines TRBV5-1 with TRBJ1-3; D may be TRBD1 (6 bases). This CDR3 spans 14 amino acids. Germline V gene sequence: CDR1 SGHRS, CDR2 YFSETQ. The germline V and J ends were trimmed by 3 bases and 2 bases, with 9 bases remaining between them. CDR3 amino acids: CASSYQGTGNTIYF. The CDR3 DNA reads TGCGCCAGCAGCTATCAGGGGACTGGAAACACCATATATTTT.

The V call is TRBV5-4, the J call TRBJ1-5, with 7 bases that match TRBD1. The CDR3 has 15 residues. Germline V gives CDR1 SGHNT, CDR2 YYREEE (reference sequence). The trim removed 0 bases at V and 6 bases at J, leaving 6 bases unmatched. CDR3 residues: CASSLGQGRGQPQHF. The CDR3 region has the DNA TGTGCCAGCAGCTTGGGACAGGGACGGGGTCAGCCCCAGCATTTT.

This chain connects TRBV30 to TRBJ2-7; 9 nucleotides line up with TRBD1. This CDR3 region has 13 residues. In germline, CDR1 is GTSNPN, CDR2 SVGIG (reference sequence). The V gene end was trimmed by 5 bases and the J gene end by 6 bases; junction bases not matched to a gene: 8. CDR3 residues: CAWGRAQGAEQYV. As DNA, the CDR3 is TGTGCCTGGGGTAGGGCACAGGGGGCCGAGCAGTACGTC.

CDR3 nucleotide sequence: TGTGCCAGCAGTTACGACAGCAGCCAGCCCCAGCATTTT. It yields the protein CASSYDSSQPQHF. V is TRBV6-5 and J is TRBJ1-5, with D possibly being TRBD1 (5 bases). V shed 2 bases and J shed 7 bases, with 9 bases lying between them. The CDR3 sequence is 13 residues long. Per the germline V gene, CDR1 is MNHEY and CDR2 is SVGAGI.

The CDR3 is CASSKTRGTQPQHF. CDR3 DNA: TGTGCCAGCAGTAAAACAAGGGGGACTCAGCCCCAGCATTTT. This chain connects TRBV6-5 to TRBJ1-5, with D possibly TRBD1 on 6 matching bases. Per the germline V gene, CDR1 is MNHEY and CDR2 is SVGAGI. V was shortened by 5 bases and J by 6 bases, with 14 bases between the two germline ends. The CDR3 has 14 residues.

This rearrangement joins TRBV19 to TRBJ1-6; D might be TRBD1 (6 bases). The CDR3 has 13 residues. Germline assignment: CDR1 LNHDA and CDR2 SQIVND (reference sequence). Trimming took off 8 bases at V and 10 bases at J, with 15 bases between the two ends. In DNA form, the CDR3 reads TGTGCCAGTCAGGACAGAGGAAGGTCACCCCTCCACTTT. Residues: CASQDRGRSPLHF.